Each of the 21 T cell receptor beta chains below was sequenced from the same sample in a study of blood T cell repertoires in COVID-19. Method: immunoSEQ multiplex PCR; TCRdb's copy keeps in-frame clones and lacks some. The sample lists about 260,000 clones, almost 85% occurring once. Sequencing input: peripheral blood. The receptors were sampled from a woman of 80 years or more with acute or convalescent COVID-19.

This chain links TRBV7-8 with TRBJ2-7; possible D gene TRBD1, 5 bases. This CDR3 has 14 amino acids. The V gene lost 2 bases and the J gene lost 0 bases, with 8 bases spanning the gap. Germline values: CDR1 SGHVS, CDR2 FQNEAQ. The CDR3 region has the DNA TGTGCCAGCAGCTTAAATGGGGCCTCCTACGAGCAGTACTTC. Its translation is CASSLNGASYEQYF.

The chain is built from TRBV19 and TRBJ1-1; 7 bases match TRBD1. Germline lookup yields CDR1 LNHDA and CDR2 SQIVND (reference sequence). Trimming removed 9 bases from V and 7 bases from J; junction bases left unmatched: 5. The CDR3 runs to 11 residues. The chain's CDR3 is CASHYRGEAFF. The CDR3 bases are TGTGCCAGCCATTACAGGGGTGAAGCTTTCTTT.

The chain is built from TRBV6-2 or TRBV6-3 and TRBJ1-3; unclear D gene. This CDR3 has 14 amino acids. Germline V gives CDR1 MNHEY, CDR2 SVGEGT. V dropped 6 bases and J dropped 4 bases, with 13 bases sitting between them. The CDR3 loop reads CASSHGVVGNTIYF. The CDR3 DNA reads TGTGCCAGCAGCCACGGGGTCGTCGGAAACACCATATATTTT.

V gene TRBV7-2 combines with J gene TRBJ1-1; 10 bases agree with TRBD1. CDR1 is SGHTA, CDR2 FQGNSA, per germline. The J segment lost 3 bases and the V segment lost 3 bases, leaving 7 bases of the junction unmatched. The CDR3 has 16 residues. In nucleotides, the CDR3 is TGTGCCAGCAGCTTCCAAGGACAGGGGGTGGACACTGAAGCTTTCTTT. It specifies CASSFQGQGVDTEAFF.

This chain connects TRBV28 to TRBJ2-3; TRBD2 matches 14 bases. Trimming took 6 bases from V and 4 from J; bases not matched to a gene: 15. This CDR3 comprises 19 residues. Germline CDR1 and CDR2: MDHEN and SYDVKM. CDR3 residues: CASSEDLGLAGAPADTQYF. CDR3 DNA sequence: TGTGCCAGCAGCGAAGACTTGGGACTAGCGGGAGCCCCCGCAGATACGCAGTATTTT.

This clone was recorded a few times. DNA of the CDR3: TGTGCCAGCAGCCTCCGGACAGGGATGGGGTCAACAGATACGCAGTATTTT. This gives the protein CASSLRTGMGSTDTQYF. The rearrangement links TRBV3-1 (or the pseudogene TRBV3-2) to TRBJ2-3; TRBD1 agrees at 8 bases. After removal of 4 bases from V and 3 bases from J, the junction contained 12 bases not matched to a gene. This CDR3 region has 17 residues. Looked up from germline, CDR1 is LGHDT and CDR2 is YNNKEL (reference sequence).

The chain recombines TRBV7-2 with TRBJ1-2; maybe TRBD1 (5 bases). The CDR3 is 13 residues long. The V gene lost 5 bases and the J gene lost 0 bases, with 7 bases spanning the gap. Germline V gene data show CDR1 as SGHTA and CDR2 as FQGNSA. The CDR3 nucleotides are TGTGCCAGCAGCCGACAGTCTAACTATGGCTACACCTTC. Translation gives CASSRQSNYGYTF. Filled out from reference TRBV7-2 and TRBJ1-2, the complete variable domain reads GAGVSQSPSNKVTEKGKDVELRCDPISGHTALYWYRQSLGQGLEFLIYFQGNSAPDKSGLPSDRFSAERTGGSVSTLTIQRTQQEDSAVYLCASSRQSNYGYTFGSGTRLTVV.

The CDR3 loop is CASSLAPATNEKLFF. The CDR3 DNA sequence: TGTGCCAGCAGCTTAGCCCCAGCAACTAATGAAAAACTGTTTTTT. The chain uses TRBV7-6 and TRBJ1-4; D is uncertain. The CDR3 loop spans 15 amino acids. The germline V gene encodes CDR1 SGHVS and CDR2 FNYEAQ. V lost 0 bases to trimming and J lost 0 bases, with 5 bases between them.

V is TRBV7-6 and J is TRBJ2-4, with TRBD1 identical over 7 bases. CDR1 is SGHVS, CDR2 FNYEAQ, per germline. The CDR3 is 14 amino acids. Trimming removed 7 bases from V and 16 bases from J; junction bases left unmatched: 19. The CDR3 nucleotides read TGTGCCAGCACCCAATCCAACTCCGGGACAGCGTTTTACTTC. As protein: CASTQSNSGTAFYF.

The chain employs TRBV27 and TRBJ2-1; TRBD2 aligns across 11 bases. CDR1 MNHEY and CDR2 SMNVEV come from the germline V gene (reference sequence). V lost 0 bases and J lost 4; bases outside the gene matches: 5. The CDR3 totals 17 residues. CDR3 residues: CASSLSSLAGVYNEQFF. The CDR3 DNA reads TGTGCCAGCAGTTTATCCTCACTAGCGGGGGTATACAATGAGCAGTTCTTC.

V gene TRBV4-1 combines with J gene TRBJ2-6; possible D gene TRBD2, 5 bases. The CDR3 has 18 amino acids. Between the trimmed V and J ends, which lost 1 base and 2 bases, there was a span of 15 bases. Per germline, CDR1 MGHRA and CDR2 YSYEKL. The CDR3 loop reads CASSQGALGDPGANVLTF. The CDR3 DNA sequence: TGCGCCAGCAGCCAAGGGGCTCTCGGGGATCCTGGGGCCAACGTCCTGACTTTC.

This chain links TRBV28 with TRBJ2-7, with 8 bases aligning to TRBD2. The CDR3 sequence is 15 residues long. Germline V gene sequence: CDR1 MDHEN, CDR2 SYDVKM. Trimming at V came to 6 bases and at J to 2 bases, leaving 9 bases not matched to a gene. DNA for the CDR3: TGTGCCAGCAGACGAACTAGCGGAGGAACCTACGAGCAGTACTTC. Its translation: CASRRTSGGTYEQYF.

The chain has TRBV11-2 and TRBJ1-1, with D perhaps matching TRBD1 (5 bases). With 5 bases removed from V and 0 bases from J, the gap between germline ends came to 7 bases. Per germline, CDR1 SGHAT and CDR2 FQNNGV. CDR3 length equals 13 residues. CDR3 loop: CASSRQMNTEAFF. DNA for the CDR3: TGTGCCAGCAGCCGACAGATGAACACTGAAGCTTTCTTT.

The rearrangement uses TRBV6-5 and TRBJ1-2, with 7 nucleotides matching TRBD1. The germline CDR1 and CDR2 sequences are MNHEY and SVGAGI. V trimming: 5 bases; J trimming: 8 bases; junction bases outside the gene matches: 8. There are 13 residues in the CDR3. The DNA of the CDR3 is TGTGCCAGCAGTCCTCAGGGGGTACGAGGCTACACCTTC. Residues: CASSPQGVRGYTF.

V is TRBV19 and J is TRBJ2-7; 7 nucleotides agree with TRBD1. CDR1 LNHDA and CDR2 SQIVND come from the germline V gene (reference sequence). This CDR3 is built from 14 residues. J gave up 3 bases and V 10 bases, and 12 bases lay outside the gene matches. Written as DNA, the CDR3 is TGTGCCACAAGTCCTCGGCCAGGGGGCTACGAGCAGTACTTC. Translated, it gives CATSPRPGGYEQYF. Drawing the rest from reference TRBV19 and TRBJ2-7, the complete variable domain is DGGITQSPKYLFRKEGQNVTLSCEQNLNHDAMYWYRQDPGQGLRLIYYSQIVNDFQKGDIAEGYSVSREKKESFPLTVTSAQKNPTAFYLCATSPRPGGYEQYFGPGTRLTVT.

The chain employs TRBV27 and TRBJ2-1; 7 nucleotides match TRBD2. The CDR3 totals 16 residues. Germline V lookup: CDR1 MNHEY, CDR2 SMNVEV (reference sequence). With V trimmed by 6 bases and J by 4 bases, 12 bases remained unmatched. CDR3 in amino acids: CASRRSPGGPYNEQFF. CDR3 bases: TGTGCCAGCAGAAGATCACCGGGAGGCCCTTACAATGAGCAGTTCTTC.

This clone occurred a few times. The chain carries TRBV18 and TRBJ1-1, with D possibly matching TRBD1 (6 bases). CDR1 is KGHSH and CDR2 is LQKENI in the germline V gene. This CDR3 has 16 residues. The germline V and J ends were trimmed by 6 bases and 0 bases, with 17 bases remaining between them. The CDR3 coding sequence is TGTGCCAGCTCGCCTCAGGGGTTGCACATGAACACTGAAGCTTTCTTT. Protein product: CASSPQGLHMNTEAFF.

The J gene is TRBJ2-1, the V gene TRBV19, with TRBD2 matching 11 bases. The length of the CDR3 is 15 residues. From germline, CDR1 is LNHDA and CDR2 SQIVND (reference sequence). J lost 8 bases, V lost 5 bases, and 8 bases had no gene match. The CDR3 sequence: CASSSVAGGPYEQFF. Here the CDR3 DNA reads TGTGCCAGTAGTTCGGTAGCGGGGGGGCCCTATGAGCAGTTCTTC.

The rearrangement joins TRBV30 to TRBJ2-1, with D possibly being TRBD2 (6 bases). In germline, CDR1 is GTSNPN, CDR2 SVGIG (reference sequence). Trimming took off 4 bases at V and 5 bases at J, with 15 bases between the two ends. This CDR3 spans 14 amino acids. CDR3 bases: TGTGCCTGGATCACCGGGAGCCTTCACAATGAGCAGTTCTTC. This encodes CAWITGSLHNEQFF.

The chain carries TRBV3-1 (or the pseudogene TRBV3-2) and TRBJ1-3, with D perhaps TRBD1 (5 bases). Trimming removed 5 bases from V and 2 bases from J, with 7 bases in between. There are 13 residues in the CDR3. Germline V CDR1 and CDR2: LGHDT, YNNKEL (reference sequence). The CDR3 nucleotides read TGTGCCAGCAGCACGACAGCTGGAAACACCATATATTTT. Translation: CASSTTAGNTIYF.

This chain connects TRBV4-1 to TRBJ2-5; D is perhaps TRBD1 (7 bases). The V gene's germline CDR1 is MGHRA and CDR2 YSYEKL. The CDR3 length is 14 residues. Trimming took off 8 bases at V and 0 bases at J, with 13 bases between the two ends. The CDR3 is CASSSGGYQETQYF. The CDR3, as DNA: TGCGCCAGCTCGTCAGGGGGGTACCAAGAGACCCAGTACTTC.